Given below is one T cell receptor beta chain in context. This clone was recorded only once. The specificity of this receptor is unknown. No base-level quality is on record; no much larger clone is a single base apart. Sequences LNHDA (CDR1) and SQIVND (CDR2) are obtained from the germline V gene (reference sequence). V is clipped by 9 bases and J by 7 bases, and the sequence between their germline boundaries is 18 bases long. From the cysteine up to the phenylalanine, the CDR3 has a length of 14 residues. The sequence is cut down to CDR3 DNA, 42 bases in frame from base 1. Whole blood was collected in K2EDTA tubes by collaborating institutions according to the institutions' own protocols. Collaborator samples were shipped for TCRbeta analysis as frozen whole blood, isolated PBMCs, or DNA extracted from either sample type. This record belongs to a study of blood T cell repertoires in COVID-19 (dated by TCRdb to about 2020). As for the study more broadly: Collaborator samples came from the United States, Italy and Spain and covered acute and convalescent phases of COVID-19. Subjects who had been exposed to COVID-19, were actively infected with it, or had recovered from it provided the deeply sampled blood TCRbeta repertoires that made up the dataset. The material from the prospective study consisted of cDNA or gDNA derived from T cells, B-cell-depleted T cells, or PBMCs. Samples came from the ongoing ImmuneRACE study (first 160 participants) plus 1,254 subjects from 6 global collaborators. A de-identified subject ID, COVID-19 status, age in years and sex were almost always included in the sample metadata. The repertoires were released in a freely available public database intended as a resource for research on the immune response to SARS-CoV-2. Where HLA class I and class II types were available, the types were taken from metadata supplied by the sample provider, not from assay-based typing.

The study at large found these results: How much clinical and demographic metadata was included differed by source and by participant, and the metadata was provided uncurated.

TCRbeta CDR3 regions were amplified from genomic DNA using the immunoSEQ Assay, a bias-controlled multiplex PCR. As for the original processing: Within the assay, amplification of reference gene primers was used to estimate how many nucleated cells each sample contained. To quantify the absolute abundance of each unique TCRbeta CDR3 rearrangement, sequence reads were collapsed and filtered. For each sample, productive Simpson clonality was calculated as the square root of Simpson's diversity index across productive rearrangements. This is the immuneACCESS table as TCRdb keeps it, with only in-frame sequences that have V and J called. A part of the clones is gone; compared with another copy, unresolved V genes explain less than half, and the rest is unexplained. V and J calls and clone size are as listed in that table; D and trimming were resolved from the DNA. The sample table shows 72,000 or so clones, and about 81% are seen once. Around 9.2% of the sample is held by the ten biggest clonotypes.

The receptor was derived from a human donor in a cohort sampled during active COVID-19. Sequencing was performed on peripheral blood. Recombination linked TRBV19 to TRBJ1-4; a weak D assignment points to TRBD1 (6 bases agree). The encoded CDR3 is CASYDLTGSEKLFF. In nucleotides, the sequence is TGTGCCAGCTACGATCTTACAGGGAGTGAAAAACTGTTTTTT.